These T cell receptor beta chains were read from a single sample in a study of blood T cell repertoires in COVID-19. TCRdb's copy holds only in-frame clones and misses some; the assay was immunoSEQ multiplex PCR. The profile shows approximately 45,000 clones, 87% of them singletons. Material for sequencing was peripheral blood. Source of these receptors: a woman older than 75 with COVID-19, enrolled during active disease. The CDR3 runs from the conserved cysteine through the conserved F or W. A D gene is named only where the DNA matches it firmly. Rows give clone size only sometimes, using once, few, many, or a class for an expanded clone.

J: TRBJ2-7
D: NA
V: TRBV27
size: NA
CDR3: CASSGTFSSYEQYF
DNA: TGTGCCTCCTCCGGGACATTCAGCTCCTACGAGCAGTACTTC

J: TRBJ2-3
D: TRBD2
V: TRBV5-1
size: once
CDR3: CASSLGHGGAADTQYF
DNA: TGCGCCAGCAGCTTGGGACACGGGGGGGCCGCAGATACGCAGTATTTT

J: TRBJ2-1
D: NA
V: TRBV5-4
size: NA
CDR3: CASSLGAGGGMNEQFF
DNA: TGTGCCAGCAGCTTGGGCGCCGGTGGGGGGATGAATGAGCAGTTCTTC

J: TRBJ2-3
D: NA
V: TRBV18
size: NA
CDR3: CASSPAGSTDTQYF
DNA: TGTGCCAGCTCACCAGCAGGCAGCACAGATACGCAGTATTTT

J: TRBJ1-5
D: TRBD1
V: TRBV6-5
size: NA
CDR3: CASSLQGAQPQHF
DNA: TGTGCCAGCAGTTTGCAGGGGGCTCAGCCCCAGCATTTT

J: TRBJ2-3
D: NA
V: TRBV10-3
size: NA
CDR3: CAISEGLSDTQYF
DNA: TGTGCCATCAGTGAGGGGCTTTCAGATACGCAGTATTTT

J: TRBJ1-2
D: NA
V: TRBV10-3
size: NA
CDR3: CAISELLRDYTF
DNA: TGTGCCATCAGTGAGCTGCTGAGGGACTACACCTTC

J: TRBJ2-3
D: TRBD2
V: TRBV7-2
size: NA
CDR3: CASSLNPAGGSSRDTQYF
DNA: TGTGCCAGCAGCTTAAATCCGGCGGGGGGGTCCTCCCGGGATACGCAGTATTTT

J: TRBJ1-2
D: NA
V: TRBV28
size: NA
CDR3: CASSLRVNYGYTF
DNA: TGTGCCAGCAGTTTACGGGTTAACTATGGCTACACCTTC

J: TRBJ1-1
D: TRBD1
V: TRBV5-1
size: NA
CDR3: CASSITGERTNTEAFF
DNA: TGCGCCAGCAGCATAACAGGGGAGAGGACGAACACTGAAGCTTTCTTT

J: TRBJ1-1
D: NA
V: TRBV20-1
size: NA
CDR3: CSASSRQSLNTEAFF
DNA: TGCAGTGCTAGTAGCCGACAATCATTGAACACTGAAGCTTTCTTT

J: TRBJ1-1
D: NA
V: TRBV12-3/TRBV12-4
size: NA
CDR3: CASSNRVETEAFF
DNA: TGTGCCAGCAGTAACAGGGTAGAGACTGAAGCTTTCTTT

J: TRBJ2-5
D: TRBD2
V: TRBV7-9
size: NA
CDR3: CASSLAGGRQETQYF
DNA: TGTGCCAGCAGTCTAGCGGGAGGTCGCCAAGAGACCCAGTACTTC

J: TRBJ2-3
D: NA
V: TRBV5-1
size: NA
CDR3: CASSLDRADTQYF
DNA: TGCGCCAGCAGCTTGGACAGGGCAGATACGCAGTATTTT

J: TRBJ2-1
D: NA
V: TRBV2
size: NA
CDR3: CASSPARSYNEQFF
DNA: TGTGCCAGCAGTCCCGCGAGGTCCTACAATGAGCAGTTCTTC

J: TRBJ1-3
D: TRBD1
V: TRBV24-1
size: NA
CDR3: CATSEGGTGGRNTIYF
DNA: TGTGCCACCAGTGAGGGAGGGACAGGGGGCCGAAACACCATATATTTT

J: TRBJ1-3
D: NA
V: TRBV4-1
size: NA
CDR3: CASSPPGGNTIYF
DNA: TGCGCCAGCAGCCCCCCCGGGGGGAACACCATATATTTT

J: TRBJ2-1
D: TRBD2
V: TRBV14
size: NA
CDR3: CASSRPGGTSAYNEQFF
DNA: TGTGCCAGCAGCCGCCCCGGTGGGACTAGCGCCTACAATGAGCAGTTCTTC

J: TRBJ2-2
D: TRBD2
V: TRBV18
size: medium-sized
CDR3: CASSLSGGSNTGELFF
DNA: TGTGCCAGCTCACTCTCGGGAGGGTCGAACACCGGGGAGCTGTTTTTT

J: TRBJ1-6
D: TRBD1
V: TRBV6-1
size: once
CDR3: CASSGTRRGHISPLHF
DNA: TGTGCCAGCAGTGGAACTCGCAGGGGGCATATTTCACCCCTCCACTTT

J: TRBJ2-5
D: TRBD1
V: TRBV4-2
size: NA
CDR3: CASSSRQGATQETQYF
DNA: TGTGCCAGCAGCTCCAGACAGGGCGCTACCCAAGAGACCCAGTACTTC

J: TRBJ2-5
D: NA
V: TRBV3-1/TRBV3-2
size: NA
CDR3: CASSPLDSAQETQYF
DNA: TGTGCCAGCAGCCCCCTGGACAGTGCCCAAGAGACCCAGTACTTC

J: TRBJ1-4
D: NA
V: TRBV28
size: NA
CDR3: CASSLWGGTGRQKLFF
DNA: TGTGCCAGCAGTTTATGGGGGGGGACCGGACGACAAAAACTGTTTTTT

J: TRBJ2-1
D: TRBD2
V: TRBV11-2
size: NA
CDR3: CASSKKGLAGNPLGNEQFF
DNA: TGTGCCAGCAGCAAAAAGGGACTAGCGGGAAACCCCCTCGGCAATGAGCAGTTCTTC

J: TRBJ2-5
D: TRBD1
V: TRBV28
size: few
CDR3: CASRDPGQGGSETQYF
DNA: TGTGCCAGCAGGGATCCGGGACAGGGAGGGTCCGAGACCCAGTACTTC

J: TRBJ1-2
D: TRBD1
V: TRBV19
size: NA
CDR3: CASSTGQNYGYTF
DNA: TGTGCCAGTAGTACGGGACAGAACTATGGCTACACCTTC

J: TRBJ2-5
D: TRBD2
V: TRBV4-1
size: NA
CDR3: CASSQDRASGRQETQYF
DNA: TGCGCCAGCAGCCAAGACCGGGCTAGCGGGCGCCAAGAGACCCAGTACTTC

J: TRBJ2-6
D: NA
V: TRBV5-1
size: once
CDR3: CASSLIQDSGANVLTF
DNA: TGCGCCAGCAGCCTAATACAGGACTCTGGGGCCAACGTCCTGACTTTC

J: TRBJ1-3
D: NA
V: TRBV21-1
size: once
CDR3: CASSLPDGQGAAGNTIYF
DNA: TGTGCCAGCAGCCTCCCCGATGGACAGGGGGCAGCTGGAAACACCATATATTTT

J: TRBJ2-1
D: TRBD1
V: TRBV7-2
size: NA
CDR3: CASSFLGTGAYNEQFF
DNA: TGTGCCAGCAGCTTCCTCGGGACAGGGGCCTACAATGAGCAGTTCTTC

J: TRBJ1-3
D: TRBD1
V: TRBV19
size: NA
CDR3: CASSITGAGNTIYF
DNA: TGTGCCAGTAGTATCACAGGGGCTGGAAACACCATATATTTT

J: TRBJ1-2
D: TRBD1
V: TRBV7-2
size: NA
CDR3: CASSLGGTGNLIYGYTF
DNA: TGTGCCAGCAGCTTAGGGGGGACAGGGAATTTAATCTATGGCTACACCTTC

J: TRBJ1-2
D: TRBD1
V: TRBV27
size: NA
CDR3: CASSPPRGAGRYGYTF
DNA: TGTGCCAGCAGTCCACCCAGGGGGGCTGGTCGTTATGGCTACACCTTC

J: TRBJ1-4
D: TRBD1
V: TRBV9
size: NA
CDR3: CASSDRDRTNEKLFF
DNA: TGTGCCAGCAGCGACCGGGACAGGACTAATGAAAAACTGTTTTTT

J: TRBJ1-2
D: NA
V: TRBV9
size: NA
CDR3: CASSVVEGPYGYTF
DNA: TGTGCCAGCAGCGTAGTGGAGGGCCCCTATGGCTACACCTTC

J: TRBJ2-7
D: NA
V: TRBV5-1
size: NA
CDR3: CASSLVRGQTYEQYF
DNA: TGCGCCAGCAGCTTGGTGCGGGGACAGACTTACGAGCAGTACTTC

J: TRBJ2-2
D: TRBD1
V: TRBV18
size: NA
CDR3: CASSPGQGASSGELFF
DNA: TGTGCCAGCTCCCCTGGACAGGGGGCATCTTCCGGGGAGCTGTTTTTT

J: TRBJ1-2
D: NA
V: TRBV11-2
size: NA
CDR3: CASSLGVDRPYYGYTF
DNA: TGTGCCAGCAGCTTAGGGGTCGACAGGCCTTACTATGGCTACACCTTC

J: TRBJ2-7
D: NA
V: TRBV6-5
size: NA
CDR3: CASSQGLGGEQYF
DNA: TGTGCCAGCAGTCAGGGTTTGGGGGGCGAGCAGTACTTC

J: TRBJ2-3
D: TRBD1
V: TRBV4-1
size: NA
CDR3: CASSSQTGVGTDTQYF
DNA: TGCGCCAGCAGCTCTCAAACAGGGGTCGGCACAGATACGCAGTATTTT

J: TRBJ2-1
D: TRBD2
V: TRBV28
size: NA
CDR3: CASSSPLAGFYNEQFF
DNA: TGTGCCAGCAGCTCCCCACTAGCGGGGTTCTACAATGAGCAGTTCTTC

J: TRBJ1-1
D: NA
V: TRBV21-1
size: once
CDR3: CASSKPVPNTEAFF
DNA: TGTGCCAGCAGCAAACCCGTTCCTAACACTGAAGCTTTCTTT